The 28 T cell receptor beta chains reported below all come from one sample, sequenced in a study of cytomegalovirus exposure and HLA in healthy donors. Use of 60 Vbeta and 13 Jbeta primers characterized the PCR. Libraries were prepared by immunoSEQ multiplex PCR; TCRdb keeps only in-frame clonotypes and omits some of them. The sample contains about 180,000 clones, 75% to 85% of which appear only once. The sample comprised PBMCs. The source is a girl aged 2 to 9 in good health and CMV-seropositive.

V gene TRBV4-2 combines with J gene TRBJ2-7; D perhaps matches TRBD2 (6 bases). This CDR3 region has 13 residues. Germline CDR1 reads LGHNA; CDR2 reads YNFKEQ. V was shortened by 3 bases and J by 4 bases, with 10 bases between the two germline ends. The CDR3 DNA follows: TGTGCCAGCAGCCACATACTAGCTTACGAGCAGTACTTC. Its translation is CASSHILAYEQYF.

Only one count was recorded for this clone. This chain joins TRBV5-1 and TRBJ1-2; 7 nucleotides agree with TRBD1. The CDR3 loop spans 15 amino acids. Losses at the gene ends were 0 bases for V and 3 bases for J; bases not matched to a gene: 5. Germline V gives CDR1 SGHRS, CDR2 YFSETQ. CDR3: CASSLGGTDDYGYTF. The DNA for the CDR3 is TGCGCCAGCAGCTTGGGGGGGACAGATGACTATGGCTACACCTTC.

The chain is built from TRBV28 and TRBJ2-7; TRBD2 aligns across 10 bases. Germline V gene data show CDR1 as MDHEN and CDR2 as SYDVKM. The ends lost 5 bases at V and 2 bases at J; junction bases unmatched: 9. The CDR3 covers 16 residues. CDR3 sequence: CASSLGSGRAAYEQYF. The CDR3 nucleotides read TGTGCCAGCAGTCTTGGAAGCGGGAGGGCCGCCTACGAGCAGTACTTC.

This sequence joins TRBV5-4 and TRBJ2-1; 9 positions agree with TRBD1. The J segment lost 0 bases and the V segment lost 1 base, leaving 2 bases of the junction unmatched. There are 16 residues in the CDR3. Germline V CDR1 and CDR2: SGHNT, YYREEE (reference sequence). The CDR3 bases are TGTGCCAGCAGCTTGCGGACAGGGGACTCCTACAATGAGCAGTTCTTC. Translated: CASSLRTGDSYNEQFF.

The chain joins TRBV5-8 to TRBJ2-7; TRBD2 agrees at 7 bases. J gave up 4 bases and V 0 bases, and 7 bases lay outside the gene matches. This CDR3 region has 15 residues. The V gene's germline CDR1 is SGHTS and CDR2 YDEGEE. The CDR3 bases are TGTGCCAGCAGCTTGGTGGGGGGGACCCGGTACGAGCAGTACTTC. The encoded protein is CASSLVGGTRYEQYF.

The chain combines TRBV5-1 with TRBJ1-1; possible D gene TRBD1, 6 bases. This CDR3 comprises 12 residues. With 4 bases removed from V and 8 bases from J, the gap between germline ends came to 12 bases. CDR1 is SGHRS and CDR2 is YFSETQ in the germline V gene. The CDR3 coding sequence is TGCGCCAGCAGCCTGAGACAGGAAGAAGCTTTCTTT. Its translation: CASSLRQEEAFF.

The V call is TRBV15, the J call TRBJ1-5; the match to TRBD1 covers 8 bases. Germline values: CDR1 LNHNV, CDR2 YYDKDF (reference sequence). After removal of 7 bases from V and 3 bases from J, the junction contained 11 bases not matched to a gene. CDR3 length: 16 residues. The CDR3 loop reads CATNLGQGTDNQPQHF. For the CDR3, the DNA is TGTGCCACCAACCTAGGACAGGGAACTGACAATCAGCCCCAGCATTTT.

The sample holds a few counts of this clone. The J gene is TRBJ1-5, the V gene TRBV4-1; maybe TRBD1 (6 bases). The germline V and J ends were trimmed by 1 base and 5 bases, with 12 bases remaining between them. Looked up from germline, CDR1 is MGHRA and CDR2 is YSYEKL. The CDR3 covers 15 residues. DNA of the CDR3: TGCGCCAGCAGCCAAGGGGGGCGGAAGGATCAGCCCCAGCATTTT. The encoded protein is CASSQGGRKDQPQHF.

The V gene is TRBV27, the J gene TRBJ2-3, with 15 bases lining up with TRBD2. The J segment lost 3 bases and the V segment lost 4 bases, leaving 5 bases of the junction unmatched. In germline, CDR1 is MNHEY, CDR2 SMNVEV (reference sequence). The CDR3 consists of 17 residues. This CDR3 reads CASSSWTSGRATDTQYF. CDR3 nucleotide sequence: TGTGCCAGCAGTTCCTGGACTAGCGGGAGGGCGACAGATACGCAGTATTTT.

The chain employs TRBV11-2 and TRBJ1-2, with a tentative D call TRBD1 (6 bases). The CDR3 has 19 residues. Deletions cut 0 bases from V and 4 bases from J, with 24 bases between. The germline gives CDR1 SGHAT, CDR2 FQNNGV. The CDR3 coding sequence is TGTGCCAGCAGCTTAGATGGGTGGACAGCCTCATTCTCCACCTATGGCTACACCTTC. It specifies CASSLDGWTASFSTYGYTF.

The chain employs TRBV6-1 and TRBJ2-5, with D tentatively TRBD1 (5 bases). The germline V gene encodes CDR1 MNHNS and CDR2 SASEGT. V lost 4 bases to trimming and J lost 1 base, with 10 bases between them. This CDR3 comprises 14 residues. The DNA for the CDR3 is TGTGCCAGCAGTGTTTCCAGGGCCCAAGAGACCCAGTACTTC. This codes for CASSVSRAQETQYF.

The chain recombines TRBV7-9 with TRBJ1-3; tentatively, D is TRBD1 (5 bases). CDR3 length equals 13 residues. Germline loops: CDR1 SEHNR, CDR2 FQNEAQ (reference sequence). Trimming removed 10 bases at V and 0 bases at J, with 10 bases between. CDR3 sequence: CATTRDSGNTIYF. Written as DNA, the CDR3 is TGTGCCACTACCAGGGACTCTGGAAACACCATATATTTT.

The rearrangement links TRBV7-8 to TRBJ1-2; D possibly corresponds to TRBD1 (5 bases). Germline CDR1 and CDR2: SGHVS and FQNEAQ. The CDR3 sequence is 17 residues long. Deletions cut 1 base from V and 5 bases from J, with 20 bases between. The CDR3 loop reads CASSLEMLGPEFYGYTF. The CDR3 DNA follows: TGTGCCAGCAGCTTAGAAATGTTGGGGCCGGAATTTTATGGCTACACCTTC. Full variable domain (outside the CDR3, taken from reference TRBV7-8 and TRBJ1-2): GAGVSQSPRYKVAKRGQDVALRCDPISGHVSLFWYQQALGQGPEFLTYFQNEAQLDKSGLPSDRFFAERPEGSVSTLKIQRTQQEDSAVYLCASSLEMLGPEFYGYTFGSGTRLTVV.

The rearrangement joins TRBV29-1 to TRBJ1-2; 9 bases map to TRBD1. The CDR3 runs 16 residues. Unmatched junction bases numbered 12, after V lost 3 bases and J lost 4 bases. Germline V lookup: CDR1 SQVTM, CDR2 ANQGSEA. The CDR3 protein is CSVEGFWGDRAYGYTF. The CDR3 coding sequence is TGCAGCGTTGAGGGGTTTTGGGGGGACAGGGCCTATGGCTACACCTTC.

This clone showed up just once. The genes are TRBV10-1 and TRBJ1-1; no clear D gene. CDR1 is WNHNN, CDR2 SYGVQD, per germline (reference sequence). The CDR3 consists of 16 residues. V lost 0 bases and J lost 2, with 13 bases in between. The CDR3 DNA sequence: TGCGCCAGCAGTGAGTCAGCTAGGTTACCTAACACTGAAGCTTTCTTT. Translating it yields CASSESARLPNTEAFF.

CDR3 coding DNA: TGTGCCAGCAGCCCCTATAGCGGGAGGAACTACAATGAGCAGTTCTTC. Protein: CASSPYSGRNYNEQFF. V usage is TRBV7-3 and J usage is TRBJ2-1, with 10 bases that match TRBD2. CDR1 is SGHTA and CDR2 is FQGTGA in the germline V gene. The CDR3 covers 16 residues. V was clipped by 5 bases and J by 3 bases; unmatched bases: 7.

This clone is termed large. This sequence joins TRBV6-6 and TRBJ2-1, with 11 bases that match TRBD2. The CDR3 is 15 residues long. Germline CDR1 and CDR2: MNHNY and SVGAGI (reference sequence). Trimming at V came to 6 bases and at J to 10 bases, leaving 11 bases not matched to a gene. DNA of the CDR3: TGTGCCAGCAGGCCTGGGACTAGCGGAGGGAAAGAGCAGTTCTTC. Its translation: CASRPGTSGGKEQFF.

J is TRBJ1-5 and V is TRBV15; 7 bases fit TRBD1. This CDR3 is built from 19 residues. The germline V gene encodes CDR1 LNHNV and CDR2 YYDKDF (reference sequence). V dropped 0 bases and J dropped 1; count of bases not matched to a gene: 12. CDR3 in DNA: TGTGCCACCAGCAGAGATGTTGCGAGGGCAGGGGGAAGCAATCAGCCCCAGCATTTT. This translates into CATSRDVARAGGSNQPQHF.

This rearrangement joins TRBV4-1 to TRBJ1-2; 10 bases are shared with TRBD1. CDR1 and CDR2 from the germline V gene are MGHRA and YSYEKL. The V segment lost 1 base and the J segment 4 bases; nucleotides outside the gene matches: 3. The CDR3 runs 15 residues. The CDR3 coding sequence is TGCGCCAGCAGCCAAGGGACAGGGGGGGGCTATGGCTACACCTTC. Its protein is CASSQGTGGGYGYTF.

The rearrangement uses TRBV9 and TRBJ2-5; 8 bases map to TRBD2. The CDR3 contains 16 residues. The J segment lost 3 bases and the V segment lost 3 bases, leaving 10 bases of the junction unmatched. Germline CDR1 is SGDLS and CDR2 is YYNGEE. In DNA form, the CDR3 reads TGTGCCAGCAGCGCCTCAGGGAGTAGCGGGAAAGAGACCCAGTACTTC. Its translation: CASSASGSSGKETQYF.

The chain links TRBV9 to TRBJ2-1; D is uncertain. The CDR3 extends over 15 amino acids. The ends were cut back, 0 bases at V and 0 bases at J, with 7 bases in the middle. Germline CDR1 SGDLS, CDR2 YYNGEE. CDR3 coding DNA: TGTGCCAGCAGCGTAGACTTGAGCTCCTACAATGAGCAGTTCTTC. Its translation: CASSVDLSSYNEQFF. Filled out from reference TRBV9 and TRBJ2-1, the complete variable domain reads DSGVTQTPKHLITATGQRVTLRCSPRSGDLSVYWYQQSLDQGLQFLIQYYNGEERAKGNILERFSAQQFPDLHSELNLSSLELGDSALYFCASSVDLSSYNEQFFGPGTRLTVL.

The CDR3 DNA is TGTGCCAGCAGTCGACAGGGTACCGCTGGGGCCAACGTCCTGACTTTC. It is translated as CASSRQGTAGANVLTF. The chain links TRBV28 to TRBJ2-6; 7 nucleotides line up with TRBD1. Germline V lookup: CDR1 MDHEN, CDR2 SYDVKM. V was clipped by 5 bases and J by 2 bases; unmatched bases: 6. The CDR3 loop spans 16 amino acids.

The chain carries TRBV27 and TRBJ1-2; 10 bases are shared with TRBD1. The CDR3 has 13 residues. CDR1 and CDR2 from the germline V gene are MNHEY and SMNVEV (reference sequence). V shed 3 bases, J shed 6 bases, and the junction held 1 base outside the gene matches. CDR3 nucleotide sequence: TGTGCCAGCAGTTTTGGACAGGGGGATGGCTACACCTTC. Protein: CASSFGQGDGYTF.

This chain joins TRBV9 and TRBJ2-1; TRBD1 matches 7 bases. This CDR3 comprises 18 residues. The germline CDR1 and CDR2 sequences are SGDLS and YYNGEE. Losses at the gene ends were 0 bases for V and 3 bases for J; bases not matched to a gene: 12. The CDR3 loop is CASSVGTGPGKDYNEQFF. As DNA, the CDR3 is TGTGCCAGCAGCGTAGGGACAGGACCCGGGAAGGACTACAATGAGCAGTTCTTC. Looking up the rest from reference TRBV9 and TRBJ2-1 gives the full variable domain: DSGVTQTPKHLITATGQRVTLRCSPRSGDLSVYWYQQSLDQGLQFLIQYYNGEERAKGNILERFSAQQFPDLHSELNLSSLELGDSALYFCASSVGTGPGKDYNEQFFGPGTRLTVL.

In its sample, this clone was seen a few times. The chain carries TRBV5-1 and TRBJ1-2; a possible D gene is TRBD1 (6 bases). Germline V gene sequence: CDR1 SGHRS, CDR2 YFSETQ. V lost 2 bases, J lost 6 bases, and 8 bases lay in between. The CDR3 has 12 amino acids. As DNA, the CDR3 is TGCGCCAGCAGCTTAGCAGGGGATGGCTACACCTTC. Translated, it gives CASSLAGDGYTF.

V is TRBV6-1 and J is TRBJ1-5; 10 bases match TRBD1. Germline lookup yields CDR1 MNHNS and CDR2 SASEGT. The CDR3 length is 17 residues. After removal of 4 bases from V and 6 bases from J, the junction contained 12 bases not matched to a gene. The CDR3 sequence: CASSVQGGGQGSQPQHF. The CDR3 nucleotides read TGTGCCAGCAGTGTCCAAGGGGGGGGACAGGGGTCTCAGCCCCAGCATTTT.

The rearrangement joins TRBV2 to TRBJ2-1; 9 nucleotides line up with TRBD2. After removal of 1 base from V and 1 base from J, the junction contained 11 bases not matched to a gene. CDR1 is SNHLY and CDR2 is FYNNEI in the germline V gene. The CDR3 has 19 residues. CDR3 sequence (DNA): TGTGCCAGCAGTGAAGGGACTAGCGTCCCACCAATTTCCTACAATGAGCAGTTCTTC. The encoded protein is CASSEGTSVPPISYNEQFF.

The rearrangement links TRBV5-4 to TRBJ2-5, with 8 nucleotides matching TRBD1. The V gene's germline CDR1 is SGHNT and CDR2 YYREEE (reference sequence). V lost 1 base, J lost 5 bases, and 16 bases stayed unmatched. The CDR3 runs 18 residues. CDR3 DNA sequence: TGTGCCAGCAGCTTGCTCGCCCCACGACAGGGGAAGAGGGAGACCCAGTACTTC. Protein product: CASSLLAPRQGKRETQYF.